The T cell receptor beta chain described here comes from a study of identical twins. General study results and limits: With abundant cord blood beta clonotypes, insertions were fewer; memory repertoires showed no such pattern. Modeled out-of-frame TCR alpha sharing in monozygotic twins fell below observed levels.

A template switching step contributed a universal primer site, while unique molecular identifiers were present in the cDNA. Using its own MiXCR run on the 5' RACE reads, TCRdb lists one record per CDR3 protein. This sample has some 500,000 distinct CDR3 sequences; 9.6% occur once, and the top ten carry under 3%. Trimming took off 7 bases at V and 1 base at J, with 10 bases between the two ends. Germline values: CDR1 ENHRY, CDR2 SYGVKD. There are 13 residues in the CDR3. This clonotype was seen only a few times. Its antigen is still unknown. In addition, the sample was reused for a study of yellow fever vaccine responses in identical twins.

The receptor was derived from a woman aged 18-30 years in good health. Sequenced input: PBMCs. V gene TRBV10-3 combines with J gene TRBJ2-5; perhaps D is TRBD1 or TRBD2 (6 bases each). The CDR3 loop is CAITRGPQETQYF. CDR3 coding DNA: TGTGCCATCACCCGGGGGCCCCAAGAGACCCAGTACTTC.